What follows are 4 T cell receptor beta chains derived from one specimen sequenced in a study of blood T cell repertoires in COVID-19. Using immunoSEQ multiplex PCR, the repertoire was profiled, and TCRdb retains in-frame clones only, with some absent. Found here are approximately 360,000 clones, over 75% of them singletons; the top ten hold more than 1.5%. Sequences were obtained from PBMCs or T cells enriched from blood (not recorded which). Source of these receptors: a middle-aged man in a cohort exposed to, infected with or recovered from COVID-19 (not recorded which).

V gene TRBV5-1 combines with J gene TRBJ2-7; 10 bases map to TRBD1. Looked up from germline, CDR1 is SGHRS and CDR2 is YFSETQ. V shed 3 bases and J 5 bases; nucleotides not matched to a gene: 5. There are 14 residues in the CDR3. The CDR3 nucleotides are TGCGCCAGCAGCTGGCGGGACAGGGGCCACGAGCAGTACTTC. Amino acid sequence: CASSWRDRGHEQYF. The whole variable domain, filled in from reference TRBV5-1 and TRBJ2-7, reads KAGVTQTPRYLIKTRGQQVTLSCSPISGHRSVSWYQQTPGQGLQFLFEYFSETQRNKGNFPGRFSGRQFSNSRSEMNVSTLELGDSALYLCASSWRDRGHEQYFGPGTRLTVT.

This chain links TRBV6-2 or TRBV6-3 with TRBJ1-2; D gene unclear. From germline, CDR1 is MNHEY and CDR2 SVGEGT. This CDR3 is 13 amino acids long. The V gene lost 2 bases and the J gene lost 5 bases, with 9 bases spanning the gap. The CDR3 is CASSYEERYGYTF. Here the CDR3 DNA reads TGTGCCAGCAGTTACGAGGAGAGATATGGCTACACCTTC.

The chain carries TRBV5-1 and TRBJ2-2; D possibly corresponds to TRBD2 (6 bases). This CDR3 comprises 13 residues. Trimming pared 5 bases from V and 3 bases from J, leaving 8 bases between. Per the germline V gene, CDR1 is SGHRS and CDR2 is YFSETQ. The CDR3 DNA is TGCGCCAGCAGGCGGGGATACACCGGGGAGCTGTTTTTT. It encodes CASRRGYTGELFF.

The CDR3: CASLRTGGVNTEAFF. CDR3 DNA sequence: TGTGCCAGCCTACGTACAGGGGGCGTGAACACTGAAGCTTTCTTT. This chain links TRBV25-1 with TRBJ1-1; 9 positions match TRBD1. Trimming took 8 bases from V and 0 from J; bases not matched to a gene: 7. Per the germline V gene, CDR1 is MGHDK and CDR2 is SYGVNS. This CDR3 is built from 15 residues.